This T cell receptor (beta chain) came from a study of blood T cells in healthy people across ages. Broader study findings: The study lacked donor CMV status, which possibly confounded expanded clonotype changes.

The people who gave samples were healthy Caucasians from Russia, aged about 6 to 100. Combining a sample-barcoded 5' primer with a J-beta primer mix, a second PCR ran for 7 to 11 cycles. TCRdb recomputed calls from the 5' RACE reads with MiXCR, one row per CDR3 protein. This sample yields 780,000 or so distinct CDR3 sequences, of which roughly 50% are seen a single time; roughly two fifths belongs to the top ten. This clonotype was observed a few times. Antigen specificity is unknown. This CDR3 comprises 13 residues. With 6 bases removed from V and 5 bases from J, the gap between germline ends came to 11 bases. The germline CDR1 and CDR2 sequences are KGHDR and SFDVKD.

V usage is TRBV24-1 and J usage is TRBJ2-3, with a tentative D call TRBD1 (6 bases). The source material was blood. This receptor was obtained from an older man in good health. The CDR3 DNA follows: TGTGCCACCAGTCCACAAGGGGGAGATACGCAGTATTTT. This codes for CATSPQGGDTQYF.